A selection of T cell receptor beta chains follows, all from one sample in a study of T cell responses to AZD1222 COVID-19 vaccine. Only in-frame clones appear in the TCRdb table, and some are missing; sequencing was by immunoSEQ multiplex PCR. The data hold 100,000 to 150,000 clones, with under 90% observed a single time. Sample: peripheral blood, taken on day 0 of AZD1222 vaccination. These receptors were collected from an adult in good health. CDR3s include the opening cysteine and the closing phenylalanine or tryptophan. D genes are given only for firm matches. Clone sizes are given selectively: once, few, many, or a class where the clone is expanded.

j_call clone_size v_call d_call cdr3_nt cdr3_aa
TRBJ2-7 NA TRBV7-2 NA TGTGCCAGCAGCTTAAGCCAGGGGGGATACTACGAGCAGTACTTC CASSLSQGGYYEQYF
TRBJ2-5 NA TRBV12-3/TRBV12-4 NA TGTGCCAGCAGGAGCGGGGAGACCCAGTACTTC CASRSGETQYF
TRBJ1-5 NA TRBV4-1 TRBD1 TGCGCCAGCAGCCGGGGGGCGACAGGGAATCAGCCCCAGCATTTT CASSRGATGNQPQHF
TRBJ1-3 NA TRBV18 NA TGTGCCTCCGGGGACTTCTCTGGAAACACCATATATTTT CASGDFSGNTIYF
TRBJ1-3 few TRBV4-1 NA TGCGCCAGCAGCCAAGATTGGGGTTCTGGAAACACCATATATTTT CASSQDWGSGNTIYF
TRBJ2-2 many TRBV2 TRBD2 TGTGCCAGCACTCCGACGGGGGGGGCGAACACCGGGGAGCTGTTTTTT CASTPTGGANTGELFF
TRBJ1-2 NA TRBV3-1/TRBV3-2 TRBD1 TGTGCCAGCAGCCAAGAGGGTTGGACAGGGGGCTTGAGTGGCTACACCTTC CASSQEGWTGGLSGYTF
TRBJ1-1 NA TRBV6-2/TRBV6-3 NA TGTGCCAGCAGTTATCCGCAGGGAAGGGCTGAAGCTTTCTTT CASSYPQGRAEAFF
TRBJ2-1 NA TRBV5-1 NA TGCGCCAGCAGCCTAACAGAAACCGGTGAGCAGTTCTTC CASSLTETGEQFF
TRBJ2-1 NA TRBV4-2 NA TGTGCCAGCAGCCAGGACGGGACGGATGAGCAGTTCTTC CASSQDGTDEQFF
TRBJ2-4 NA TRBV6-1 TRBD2 TGTGCCAGCAGTGAAGCTAGCGGGGGCTTCAAGGCCAAAAACATTCAGTACTTC CASSEASGGFKAKNIQYF
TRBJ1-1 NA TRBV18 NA TGTGCCAGCTCACCAGCGGGTACTGAAGCTTTCTTT CASSPAGTEAFF
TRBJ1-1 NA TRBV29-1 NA TGCAGCGCCGGAGGGACAGAAGCTTTCTTT CSAGGTEAFF
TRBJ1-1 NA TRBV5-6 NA TGTGCCAGCAGCTTTCTTGGGAACCAGGGGACATACACTGAAGCTTTCTTT CASSFLGNQGTYTEAFF
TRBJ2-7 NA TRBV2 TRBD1 TGTGCCAATAGGGGACAGAGCGCCGAGCAGTACTTC CANRGQSAEQYF
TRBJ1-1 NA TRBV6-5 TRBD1 TGTGCCACCAGGGGGGCGTTGAGCACTGAAGCTTTCTTT CATRGALSTEAFF
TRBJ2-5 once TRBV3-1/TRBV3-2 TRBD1 TGTGCCAGCAGCCAAGAAAGGGACAGGAGGTACCAAGAGACCCAGTACTTC CASSQERDRRYQETQYF
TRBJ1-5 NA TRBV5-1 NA TGCGCCAGCAGCACCGGTGGGGGCCGGAATCAGCCCCAGCATTTT CASSTGGGRNQPQHF
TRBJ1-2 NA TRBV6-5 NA TGTGCCAGCAGTTTCAGGGTGGACTATGGCTACACCTTC CASSFRVDYGYTF
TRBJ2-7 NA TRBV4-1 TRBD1 TGCGCCAGCAGCGTCAACCCAGGGACAGCCTACGAGCAGTACTTC CASSVNPGTAYEQYF
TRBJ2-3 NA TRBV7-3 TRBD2 TGTGCCAGCAGCTTAGCGACTAGCGGGGGGCCCTCCACAGATACGCAGTATTTT CASSLATSGGPSTDTQYF
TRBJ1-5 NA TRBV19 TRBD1 TGTGCCAGTTCGACAGGGCGGGATATCAATCAGCCCCAGCATTTT CASSTGRDINQPQHF
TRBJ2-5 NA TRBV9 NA TGTGCCAGCAGCCCTAACCAAACCGTGGGAGGCCAAGAAGAGACCCAGTACTTC CASSPNQTVGGQEETQYF
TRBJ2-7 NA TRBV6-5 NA TGTGCCAGCAGTTACTCAGGCTATTACTACGAGCAGTACTTC CASSYSGYYYEQYF
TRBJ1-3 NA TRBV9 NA TGTGCCAGCAGCGCCAGGGGCAGCGGGGGGGGAGGAAACACCATATATTTT CASSARGSGGGGNTIYF
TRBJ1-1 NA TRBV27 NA TGTGCCAGCAGTCTACCCCCCACCCGGGCGGGACGGCCTGAAGCTTTCTTT CASSLPPTRAGRPEAFF
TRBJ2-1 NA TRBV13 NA TGTGCCAGCAGCTTTAGCGTAACAGGGATTAATTCTGAGCAGTTCTTC CASSFSVTGINSEQFF
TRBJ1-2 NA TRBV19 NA TGTGCCAGTAGGCCGTCCGGACAACAAGCTAACTATGGCTACACCTTC CASRPSGQQANYGYTF
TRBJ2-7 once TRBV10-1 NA TGCGCCAGCAGTGAAGGGGACCCAGGACGGGAGCAGTACTTC CASSEGDPGREQYF
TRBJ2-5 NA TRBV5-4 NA TGTGCCAGCAGCTTGGCTAGGGACGTAGAGACCCAGTACTTC CASSLARDVETQYF
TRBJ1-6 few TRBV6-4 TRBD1 TGTGCCAGCAGCCCCACAGGGGGCGTTTCACCCCTCCACTTT CASSPTGGVSPLHF
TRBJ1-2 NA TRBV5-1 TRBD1 TGCGCCAGCAGCTTGGACGGGACAGGGGCCGGCTACACCTTC CASSLDGTGAGYTF
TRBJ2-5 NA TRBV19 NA TGTGCCAGTAGTATATGGGGGAAGACCCAGTACTTC CASSIWGKTQYF
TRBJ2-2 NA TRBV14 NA TGTGCCAGCAGCCCCCAAACTCGGCACACCGGGGAGCTGTTTTTT CASSPQTRHTGELFF
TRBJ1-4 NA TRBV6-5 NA TGTGCCAGCTGGGAACTAACTAATGAAAAACTGTTTTTT CASWELTNEKLFF
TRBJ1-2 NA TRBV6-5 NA TGTGCCAGCAGCTACAACAGGGAGTCCTCCTATGGCTACACCTTC CASSYNRESSYGYTF
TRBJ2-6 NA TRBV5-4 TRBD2 TGTGCCAGCACCCCCTCCCAGCGGGGGGGGACTGGGGCCAACGTCCTGACTTTC CASTPSQRGGTGANVLTF
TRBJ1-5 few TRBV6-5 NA TGTGCCAGCAGTTACTTGGGGGCGGATCAGCCCCAGCATTTT CASSYLGADQPQHF
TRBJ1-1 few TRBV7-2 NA TGTGCCAGCAGCCCTGCAATGAACACTGAAGCTTTCTTT CASSPAMNTEAFF
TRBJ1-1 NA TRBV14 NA TGTGCCAGCAGCCCGATTCGAGGGGGGCGCTTCGGGAACACTGAAGCTTTCTTT CASSPIRGGRFGNTEAFF
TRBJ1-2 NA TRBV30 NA TGTGCCTGGAGTGTACCCCGCTATGGCTACACCTTC CAWSVPRYGYTF